This is a list of T cell receptor beta chains from one sample in a study of T cells after yellow fever vaccination. TCRdb fed the 5' RACE reads into MiXCR, producing one record per CDR3 protein. The sample records 100,000 to 150,000 distinct CDR3 sequences, 7.5% to 10% being singletons. Sample: CD8+ T cells sorted from PBMCs, taken on the day of the yellow fever booster vaccination. The receptors shown here come from a young man who received the YFV17D yellow fever vaccine. Each CDR3 is given with its conserved first and last residue. A D gene is named only where the DNA matches it firmly. A row's size may be missing; if present it is once, few, many or a size class.

j_call d_call clone_size v_call cdr3_nt cdr3_aa
TRBJ2-3 TRBD2 . TRBV7-2 TGTGCCAGCAGCTTGACTAGCGGGGACACAGATACGCAGTATTTT CASSLTSGDTDTQYF
TRBJ1-2 . . TRBV5-1 TGCGCCAGCTTAGGCAGGGAACCGACCGGCTACACCTTC CASLGREPTGYTF
TRBJ2-3 . . TRBV20-1 TGCAGTGCCGGTCCAACGGCCCTCGGCACAGATACGCAGTATTTT CSAGPTALGTDTQYF
TRBJ2-3 . . TRBV6-6 TGTGCCAGCAGTTCACAAGGGCGGGGCACAGATACGCAGTATTTT CASSSQGRGTDTQYF
TRBJ2-1 . few TRBV11-2 TGTGCCAGCAGCGGGCGAGAGGGGGGCGGGGACCCCTACAATGAGCAGTTCTTC CASSGREGGGDPYNEQFF
TRBJ2-7 . . TRBV6-1 TGTGCCACCCTCCTCTCCTACGAGCAGTACTTC CATLLSYEQYF
TRBJ1-6 . . TRBV7-2 TGTGCCAGCAGCTTAAGTAGCGGAGATTCACCCCTCCACTTT CASSLSSGDSPLHF
TRBJ2-1 . . TRBV19 TGTGCCAGTAGTGGACGGGCAGGAACTGAGCAGTTCTTC CASSGRAGTEQFF
TRBJ2-1 . few TRBV6-2/TRBV6-3 TGTGCCAGCAGTTTCCAGAAGCCACCCACCTACAATGAGCAGTTCTTC CASSFQKPPTYNEQFF
TRBJ2-3 . . TRBV29-1 TGCAGCGTTGTTATCCCGGGGGGCACAGATACGCAGTATTTT CSVVIPGGTDTQYF
TRBJ2-6 . . TRBV10-3 TGTGCCATCAGTGATGTTGGTCCTGGGGCCAACGTCCTGACTTTC CAISDVGPGANVLTF
TRBJ1-1 . few TRBV3-1 TGTGCCAGCAGCCACGCAACCTCGGGTGAAGCTTTCTTT CASSHATSGEAFF
TRBJ2-3 . many TRBV7-9 TGTGCCAGCAGCTCCATGTCGTCTAGCACAGATACGCAGTATTTT CASSSMSSSTDTQYF
TRBJ1-5 . few TRBV7-2 TGTGCCAGCAGCTTATGGGCTAACGGCAATCAGCCCCAGCATTTT CASSLWANGNQPQHF
TRBJ2-5 TRBD2 few TRBV19 TGTGCCAGTAGACCTCGGGGGGTGTGGGAGACCCAGTACTTC CASRPRGVWETQYF
TRBJ1-6 . few TRBV6-2/TRBV6-3 TGTGCCAGCAGTTACTCGATTCGGGGAGCAGGGAATTCACCCCTCCACTTT CASSYSIRGAGNSPLHF
TRBJ1-1 TRBD1 few TRBV4-3 TGCGCCAGCAGTCCCGGGACAGGGGTTGGTGAAGCTTTCTTT CASSPGTGVGEAFF
TRBJ2-3 . few TRBV4-1 TGCGCCAGCAGCCAAGTAGTAGGAGATACGCAGTATTTT CASSQVVGDTQYF
TRBJ2-3 . . TRBV7-9 TGTGCCAGCAGCTCAGAAGCAGACACAGATACGCAGTATTTT CASSSEADTDTQYF
TRBJ1-6 . few TRBV4-1 TGCGCCAGCAGCCAAGAGGTCTCACCCCTCCACTTT CASSQEVSPLHF
TRBJ1-6 . . TRBV18 TGTGCCAGCTCACCACCGGACTCCTATAATTCACCCCTCCACTTT CASSPPDSYNSPLHF
TRBJ1-2 . many TRBV12-3/TRBV12-4 TGTGCCAGCAGTACGGGGGGGGCGAGATATGGCTACACCTTC CASSTGGARYGYTF
TRBJ2-7 . few TRBV5-1 TGCGCCAGCAGGGATCTCCACGAGCAGTACTTC CASRDLHEQYF
TRBJ2-4 . . TRBV11-2 TGTGCCAGCAGCTTCCAGACTGAGAAAAACATTCAGTACTTC CASSFQTEKNIQYF
TRBJ1-2 . few TRBV14 TGTGCCAGCAGCCAAGAAGAGGGGCACTATGGCTACACCTTC CASSQEEGHYGYTF
TRBJ1-1 . many TRBV9 TGTGCCAGCAGCGCTCAGGGAGGGAAGGACACTGAAGCTTTCTTT CASSAQGGKDTEAFF
TRBJ2-4 TRBD2 many TRBV7-2 TGTGCCAGCAGCGTCGGACTAGCGGGGGGAAACATTCAGTACTTC CASSVGLAGGNIQYF